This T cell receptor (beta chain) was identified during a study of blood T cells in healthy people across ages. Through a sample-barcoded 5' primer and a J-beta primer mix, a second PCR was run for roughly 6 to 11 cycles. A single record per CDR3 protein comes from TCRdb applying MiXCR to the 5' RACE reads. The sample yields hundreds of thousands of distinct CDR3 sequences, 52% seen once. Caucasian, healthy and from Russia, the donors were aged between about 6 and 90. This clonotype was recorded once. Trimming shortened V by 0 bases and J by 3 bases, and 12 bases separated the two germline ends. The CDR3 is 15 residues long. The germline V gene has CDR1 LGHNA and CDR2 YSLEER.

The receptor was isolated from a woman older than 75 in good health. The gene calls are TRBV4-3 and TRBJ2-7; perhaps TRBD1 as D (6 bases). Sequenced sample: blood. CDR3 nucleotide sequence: TGCGCCAGCAGCCAAGATCTCTCAGGGGTCTACGAGCAGTACTTC. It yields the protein CASSQDLSGVYEQYF.